A selection of T cell receptor beta chains follows, all from one sample in a study of shared clonotypes between healthy human individuals. Generated by immunoSEQ multiplex PCR, the TCRdb table keeps only in-frame clones and is missing some. Of roughly 1,500,000 clones detected, approximately 98% appear once; the ten largest clones hold about 0.45%. Material for sequencing was naive CD4+ T cells sorted from blood. The source of these receptors is a man aged 25 to 40 in good health. The CDR3 runs from the conserved cysteine through the conserved F or W. A D gene is named only where the DNA matches it firmly. A clone size is listed for some rows: how often the clone was seen (once, few, many), or a class if it is expanded.

J gene: TRBJ2-6
D gene: TRBD1
clone size: once
V gene: TRBV15
CDR3 protein: CAVDRGGPGANVLTF
CDR3 DNA: TGTGCAGTAGACAGGGGTGGACCTGGGGCCAACGTCCTGACTTTC

J gene: TRBJ1-1
D gene: -
clone size: -
V gene: TRBV7-9
CDR3 protein: CASSLVAREDAEAFF
CDR3 DNA: TGTGCCAGCAGCTTAGTAGCCAGGGAGGACGCTGAAGCTTTCTTT

J gene: TRBJ2-3
D gene: -
clone size: -
V gene: TRBV25-1
CDR3 protein: CASSWGSSSTDTQYF
CDR3 DNA: TGTGCCAGCAGTTGGGGATCATCTAGCACAGATACGCAGTATTTT

J gene: TRBJ2-2
D gene: -
clone size: -
V gene: TRBV2
CDR3 protein: CASSVLQANTGELFF
CDR3 DNA: TGTGCCAGCAGTGTATTACAGGCGAACACCGGGGAGCTGTTTTTT

J gene: TRBJ1-1
D gene: TRBD1
clone size: -
V gene: TRBV19
CDR3 protein: CASRVQGMNTEAFF
CDR3 DNA: TGTGCCAGTAGGGTACAGGGGATGAACACTGAAGCTTTCTTT

J gene: TRBJ2-1
D gene: -
clone size: -
V gene: TRBV5-6
CDR3 protein: CASSFRNEQFF
CDR3 DNA: TGTGCCAGCAGCTTTAGAAATGAGCAGTTCTTC

J gene: TRBJ2-1
D gene: TRBD2
clone size: -
V gene: TRBV4-1
CDR3 protein: CASSQAPSGSLNEQFF
CDR3 DNA: TGCGCCAGCAGCCAAGCCCCTAGCGGGAGTTTAAATGAGCAGTTCTTC

J gene: TRBJ2-7
D gene: -
clone size: once
V gene: TRBV29-1
CDR3 protein: CSVVGTHQYEQYF
CDR3 DNA: TGCAGCGTTGTCGGGACACATCAATACGAGCAGTACTTC

J gene: TRBJ2-7
D gene: -
clone size: once
V gene: TRBV10-2
CDR3 protein: CASRALSTDYEQYF
CDR3 DNA: TGCGCCAGCAGGGCACTATCCACTGACTACGAGCAGTACTTC

J gene: TRBJ1-2
D gene: -
clone size: once
V gene: TRBV27
CDR3 protein: CASTNAGKKGGYTF
CDR3 DNA: TGTGCCAGCACCAATGCCGGGAAGAAGGGTGGCTACACCTTC

J gene: TRBJ1-5
D gene: -
clone size: -
V gene: TRBV15
CDR3 protein: CATSRVEASPRSDNQPQHF
CDR3 DNA: TGTGCCACCAGCAGAGTTGAGGCATCCCCTCGGTCTGACAATCAGCCCCAGCATTTT

J gene: TRBJ2-2
D gene: TRBD1
clone size: -
V gene: TRBV28
CDR3 protein: CASTLWQGVTGELFF
CDR3 DNA: TGTGCCAGCACCCTGTGGCAGGGGGTAACCGGGGAGCTGTTTTTT

J gene: TRBJ1-2
D gene: -
clone size: -
V gene: TRBV27
CDR3 protein: CASSLLRGHYGYTF
CDR3 DNA: TGTGCCAGCAGTTTATTGAGGGGCCACTATGGCTACACCTTC

J gene: TRBJ2-1
D gene: -
clone size: -
V gene: TRBV29-1
CDR3 protein: CSGRGSSYNEQFF
CDR3 DNA: TGCAGCGGTAGGGGTAGTTCCTACAATGAGCAGTTCTTC

J gene: TRBJ2-7
D gene: -
clone size: -
V gene: TRBV9
CDR3 protein: CASSVALGSYEQYF
CDR3 DNA: TGTGCCAGCAGCGTAGCTCTGGGCTCCTACGAGCAGTACTTC

J gene: TRBJ2-3
D gene: -
clone size: -
V gene: TRBV5-6
CDR3 protein: CASSPSATRADTQYF
CDR3 DNA: TGTGCCAGCAGCCCCTCGGCGACTAGAGCAGATACGCAGTATTTT

J gene: TRBJ2-1
D gene: TRBD2
clone size: -
V gene: TRBV6-6
CDR3 protein: CASNSLAGGPGEQFF
CDR3 DNA: TGTGCCAGCAATTCCTTAGCGGGAGGGCCAGGTGAGCAGTTCTTC

J gene: TRBJ2-7
D gene: -
clone size: -
V gene: TRBV18
CDR3 protein: CASSKGNIYEQYF
CDR3 DNA: TGTGCCAGCTCAAAGGGGAATATTTACGAGCAGTACTTC

J gene: TRBJ2-7
D gene: TRBD1
clone size: -
V gene: TRBV7-9
CDR3 protein: CASSSGQGAYEQYF
CDR3 DNA: TGTGCCAGCAGCTCCGGACAGGGGGCCTACGAGCAGTACTTC

J gene: TRBJ1-5
D gene: TRBD1
clone size: -
V gene: TRBV28
CDR3 protein: CASRTGQGNQPQHF
CDR3 DNA: TGTGCCAGCAGAACGGGACAGGGAAATCAGCCCCAGCATTTT

J gene: TRBJ2-7
D gene: -
clone size: -
V gene: TRBV10-3
CDR3 protein: CASGQIYEQYF
CDR3 DNA: TGTGCATCGGGGCAGATCTACGAGCAGTACTTC

J gene: TRBJ2-5
D gene: -
clone size: -
V gene: TRBV10-2
CDR3 protein: CASSVYRQETQYF
CDR3 DNA: TGCGCCAGCAGTGTATACAGACAAGAGACCCAGTACTTC

J gene: TRBJ2-7
D gene: -
clone size: -
V gene: TRBV5-4
CDR3 protein: CASSSPSRGLTYEQYF
CDR3 DNA: TGTGCCAGCAGCTCCCCTAGTCGGGGGCTGACTTACGAGCAGTACTTC

J gene: TRBJ2-7
D gene: -
clone size: -
V gene: TRBV19
CDR3 protein: CASSRRGMTYEQYF
CDR3 DNA: TGTGCCAGTAGTCGCCGTGGAATGACCTACGAGCAGTACTTC

J gene: TRBJ1-2
D gene: TRBD1
clone size: -
V gene: TRBV6-5
CDR3 protein: CASSPRDRGYGYTF
CDR3 DNA: TGTGCCAGCAGTCCTCGGGACAGGGGGTATGGCTACACCTTC

J gene: TRBJ2-7
D gene: -
clone size: -
V gene: TRBV28
CDR3 protein: CASSFSVYEQYF
CDR3 DNA: TGTGCCAGCAGTTTTTCAGTTTACGAGCAGTACTTC

J gene: TRBJ2-5
D gene: TRBD2
clone size: -
V gene: TRBV30
CDR3 protein: CAWEISGRQETQYF
CDR3 DNA: TGTGCCTGGGAAATTAGCGGGAGACAAGAGACCCAGTACTTC

J gene: TRBJ1-2
D gene: -
clone size: -
V gene: TRBV18
CDR3 protein: CASSEYTGPILDYGYTF
CDR3 DNA: TGTGCCAGCTCAGAGTATACAGGGCCCATATTGGACTATGGCTACACCTTC

J gene: TRBJ2-1
D gene: -
clone size: -
V gene: TRBV29-1
CDR3 protein: CSVGPTELITYNEQFF
CDR3 DNA: TGCAGCGTGGGACCGACCGAACTGATTACCTACAATGAGCAGTTCTTC

J gene: TRBJ2-6
D gene: -
clone size: -
V gene: TRBV7-9
CDR3 protein: CASSLPSGANVLTF
CDR3 DNA: TGTGCCAGCAGCTTACCCTCTGGGGCCAACGTCCTGACTTTC

J gene: TRBJ2-7
D gene: TRBD1
clone size: -
V gene: TRBV5-1
CDR3 protein: CASSRTGGGKEQYF
CDR3 DNA: TGCGCCAGCAGCCGAACAGGGGGCGGGAAGGAGCAGTACTTC

J gene: TRBJ2-3
D gene: -
clone size: -
V gene: TRBV28
CDR3 protein: CASSGGGTAVDTQYF
CDR3 DNA: TGTGCCAGCAGTGGGGGCGGGACAGCTGTGGATACGCAGTATTTT

J gene: TRBJ2-3
D gene: -
clone size: -
V gene: TRBV5-1
CDR3 protein: CASSPLGGDTQYF
CDR3 DNA: TGCGCCAGCAGCCCGCTCGGGGGAGATACGCAGTATTTT

J gene: TRBJ2-2
D gene: TRBD2
clone size: once
V gene: TRBV19
CDR3 protein: CASSMGAGGWNTGELFF
CDR3 DNA: TGTGCCAGTAGTATGGGGGCGGGAGGTTGGAACACCGGGGAGCTGTTTTTT

J gene: TRBJ2-7
D gene: -
clone size: -
V gene: TRBV10-3
CDR3 protein: CAISGRVAQPSGQYF
CDR3 DNA: TGTGCCATCAGTGGCAGGGTCGCACAGCCGTCAGGGCAGTACTTC

J gene: TRBJ1-2
D gene: -
clone size: -
V gene: TRBV5-3
CDR3 protein: CAGPRGANYGYTF
CDR3 DNA: TGTGCCGGCCCACGTGGAGCTAACTATGGCTACACCTTC

J gene: TRBJ2-5
D gene: -
clone size: -
V gene: TRBV14
CDR3 protein: CASSQVVLRASGFQETQYF
CDR3 DNA: TGTGCCAGCAGCCAAGTTGTGCTTAGGGCGTCGGGATTCCAAGAGACCCAGTACTTC

J gene: TRBJ2-7
D gene: TRBD2
clone size: once
V gene: TRBV6-1
CDR3 protein: CASSTHSGRAYEQYF
CDR3 DNA: TGTGCCAGCAGTACCCATAGCGGGAGGGCCTACGAGCAGTACTTC

J gene: TRBJ1-1
D gene: -
clone size: -
V gene: TRBV11-2
CDR3 protein: CASSLRQNTEAFF
CDR3 DNA: TGTGCCAGCAGCCTGAGACAGAACACTGAAGCTTTCTTT

J gene: TRBJ1-4
D gene: TRBD1
clone size: -
V gene: TRBV7-9
CDR3 protein: CASSGGTGDEKLFF
CDR3 DNA: TGTGCCAGCAGCGGGGGGACAGGGGATGAAAAACTGTTTTTT

J gene: TRBJ1-3
D gene: -
clone size: -
V gene: TRBV5-4
CDR3 protein: CASSLVSDGNTIYF
CDR3 DNA: TGTGCCAGCAGCTTGGTGTCCGATGGAAACACCATATATTTT

J gene: TRBJ2-1
D gene: -
clone size: -
V gene: TRBV10-3
CDR3 protein: CAIMALPGDEQFF
CDR3 DNA: TGTGCCATCATGGCACTCCCCGGCGATGAGCAGTTCTTC

J gene: TRBJ1-3
D gene: -
clone size: -
V gene: TRBV10-3
CDR3 protein: CAISGSSSSGNTIYF
CDR3 DNA: TGTGCCATCAGTGGGTCCAGCAGCTCTGGAAACACCATATATTTT

J gene: TRBJ2-7
D gene: TRBD2
clone size: -
V gene: TRBV5-6
CDR3 protein: CASSLDPGGVSYEQYF
CDR3 DNA: TGTGCCAGCAGCTTGGACCCGGGGGGGGTCTCCTACGAGCAGTACTTC

J gene: TRBJ1-5
D gene: -
clone size: -
V gene: TRBV27
CDR3 protein: CASSDRETNQPQHF
CDR3 DNA: TGTGCCAGCAGCGACAGAGAGACCAATCAGCCCCAGCATTTT

J gene: TRBJ1-5
D gene: TRBD1
clone size: -
V gene: TRBV7-6
CDR3 protein: CASSPETRGLVQPQHF
CDR3 DNA: TGTGCCAGCAGCCCCGAGACCAGGGGGCTCGTTCAGCCCCAGCATTTT

J gene: TRBJ1-1
D gene: -
clone size: -
V gene: TRBV2
CDR3 protein: CASSSGLGTEAFF
CDR3 DNA: TGTGCCAGCAGTTCAGGGTTGGGCACTGAAGCTTTCTTT

J gene: TRBJ2-3
D gene: TRBD1
clone size: once
V gene: TRBV5-1
CDR3 protein: CASSLKGQGADTQYF
CDR3 DNA: TGCGCCAGCAGCTTGAAGGGACAGGGGGCAGATACGCAGTATTTT